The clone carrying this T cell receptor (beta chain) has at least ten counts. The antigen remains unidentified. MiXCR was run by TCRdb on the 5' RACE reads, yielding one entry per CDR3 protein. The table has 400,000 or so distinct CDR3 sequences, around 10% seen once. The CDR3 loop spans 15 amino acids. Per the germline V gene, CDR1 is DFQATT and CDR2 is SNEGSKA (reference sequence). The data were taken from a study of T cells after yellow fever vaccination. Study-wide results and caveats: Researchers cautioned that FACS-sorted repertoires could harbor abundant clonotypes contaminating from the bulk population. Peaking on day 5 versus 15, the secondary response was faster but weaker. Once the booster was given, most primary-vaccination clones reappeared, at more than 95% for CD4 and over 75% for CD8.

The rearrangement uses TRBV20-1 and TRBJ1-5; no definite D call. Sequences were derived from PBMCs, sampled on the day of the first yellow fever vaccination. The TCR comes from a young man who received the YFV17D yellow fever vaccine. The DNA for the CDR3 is TGCATTTGCTGGGGAAGCCAAGGTAGCAATCAGCCCCAGCATTTT. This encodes CICWGSQGSNQPQHF.